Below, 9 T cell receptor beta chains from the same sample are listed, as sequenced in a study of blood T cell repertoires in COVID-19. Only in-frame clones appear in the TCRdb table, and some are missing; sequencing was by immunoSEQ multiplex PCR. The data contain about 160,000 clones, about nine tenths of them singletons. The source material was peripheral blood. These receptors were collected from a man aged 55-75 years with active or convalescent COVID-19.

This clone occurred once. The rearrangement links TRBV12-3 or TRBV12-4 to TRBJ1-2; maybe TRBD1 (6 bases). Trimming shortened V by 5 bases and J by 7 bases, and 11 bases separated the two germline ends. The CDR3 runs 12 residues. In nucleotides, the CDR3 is TGTGCCAGCAGTCGGGACATCGGTGGCTACACCTTC. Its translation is CASSRDIGGYTF.

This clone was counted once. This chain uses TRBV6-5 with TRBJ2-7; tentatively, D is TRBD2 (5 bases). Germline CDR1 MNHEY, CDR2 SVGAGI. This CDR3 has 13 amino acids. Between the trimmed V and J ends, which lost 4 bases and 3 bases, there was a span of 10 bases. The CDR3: CASSSDGGYEQYF. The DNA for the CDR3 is TGTGCCAGCAGTTCGGACGGAGGCTACGAGCAGTACTTC.

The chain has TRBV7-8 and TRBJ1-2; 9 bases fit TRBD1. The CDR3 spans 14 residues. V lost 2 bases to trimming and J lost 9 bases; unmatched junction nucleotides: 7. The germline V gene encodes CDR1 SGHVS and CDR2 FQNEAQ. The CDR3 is CASSLRTGADRYTF. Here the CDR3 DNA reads TGTGCCAGCAGCTTAAGGACAGGGGCGGATCGCTACACCTTC.

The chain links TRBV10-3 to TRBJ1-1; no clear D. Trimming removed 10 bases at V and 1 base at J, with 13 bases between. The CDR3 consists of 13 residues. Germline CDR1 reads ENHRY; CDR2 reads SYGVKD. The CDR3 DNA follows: TGTGCCACCACATTTAGCGGGAACACTGAAGCTTTCTTT. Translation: CATTFSGNTEAFF.

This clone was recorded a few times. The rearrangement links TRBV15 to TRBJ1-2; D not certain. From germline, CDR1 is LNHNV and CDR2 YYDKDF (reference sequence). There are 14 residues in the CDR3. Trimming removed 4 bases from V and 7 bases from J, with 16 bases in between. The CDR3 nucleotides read TGTGCCACCAGCACTAGGGTTTCGGGGAGTGGCTACACCTTC. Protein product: CATSTRVSGSGYTF.

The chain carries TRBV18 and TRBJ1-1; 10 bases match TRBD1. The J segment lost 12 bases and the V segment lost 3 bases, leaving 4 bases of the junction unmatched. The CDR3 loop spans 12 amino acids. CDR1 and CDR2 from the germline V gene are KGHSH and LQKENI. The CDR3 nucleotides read TGTGCCAGCTCACCCGGGACAGGGGCGACTTTCTTT. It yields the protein CASSPGTGATFF.

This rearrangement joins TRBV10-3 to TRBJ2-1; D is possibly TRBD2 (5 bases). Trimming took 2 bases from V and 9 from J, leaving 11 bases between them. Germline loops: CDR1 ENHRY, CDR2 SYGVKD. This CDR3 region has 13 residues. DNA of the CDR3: TGTGCCATCAGTGAGAGGGAGACTGGTGAGCAGTTCTTC. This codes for CAISERETGEQFF.

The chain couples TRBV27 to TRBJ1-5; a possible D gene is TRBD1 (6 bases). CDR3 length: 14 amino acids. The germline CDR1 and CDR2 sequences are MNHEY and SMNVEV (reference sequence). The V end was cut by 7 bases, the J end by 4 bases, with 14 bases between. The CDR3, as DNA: TGTGCCAGCACTCCTACAGGGTTGAATCAGCCCCAGCATTTT. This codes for CASTPTGLNQPQHF.

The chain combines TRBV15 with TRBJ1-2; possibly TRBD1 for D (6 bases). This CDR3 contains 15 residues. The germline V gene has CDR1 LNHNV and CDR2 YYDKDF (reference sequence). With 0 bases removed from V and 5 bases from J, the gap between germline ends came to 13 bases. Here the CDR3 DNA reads TGTGCCACCAGCAGAGATAGGTCAGGGGCATATGGCTACACCTTC. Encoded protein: CATSRDRSGAYGYTF. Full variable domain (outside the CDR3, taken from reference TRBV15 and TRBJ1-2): DAMVIQNPRYQVTQFGKPVTLSCSQTLNHNVMYWYQQKSSQAPKLLFHYYDKDFNNEADTPDNFQSRRPNTSFCFLDIRSPGLGDTAMYLCATSRDRSGAYGYTFGSGTRLTVV.